This T cell receptor beta chain stems from a study of T cell responses to AZD1222 COVID-19 vaccine (dated by TCRdb to about 2021). For the wider study: AZD1222 recipients given second doses at about 4 weeks or at about 12 weeks were pooled, since spike-specific TCR depth and breadth were not found to differ between the two schedules. TCR sequencing was performed for some 250 trial participants, of whom 200 to 210 were given two doses of AZD1222 and around 26 were given two doses of MenACWY control vaccine. Trial participants were enrolled by age into subgroups of 18-55, 56-69 and 70-plus years, and around 150, 29 and 61 TCR-sequenced participants, respectively, were included in these subgroups.

Concerning this clone itself: Its antigen is currently not known. No base quality values were provided; no much bigger clone lies one nucleotide off.

The CDR3 regions of human TCRbeta chains were analyzed by immunosequencing. Per the source publication's procedure: Repertoire TCRs were matched against a reference library of SARS-CoV-2-specific TCRs generated with the MIRA antigen-specificity platform. Breadth was defined as the fraction of unique TCRs that were SARS-CoV-2-associated, and depth was defined as the fraction of total T cells that were SARS-CoV-2-associated. Using the MIRA data, each spike-specific TCR was assigned both to the spike region to which the TCR was reactive and to a CD4 or CD8 class. Log10-transformed breadth and depth values were compared by one-way ANOVA with Sidak's multiple comparisons tests. The clones in this table, taken by TCRdb from immuneACCESS, are in-frame only. Not every clone is retained; where verified, under half of the shortfall comes from an unresolved V gene, and the cause of the rest is unknown. That table supplies the V and J calls and clone size; D and trimming were determined from the DNA. For this sample there are 73,000 or so clones; roughly four fifths appear just once. The biggest ten clones account for approximately 5.4% of the sample.

The time point label on this specimen signifies: baseline before first vaccination. Samples from vaccinated people were obtained from the UK trials COV001 and COV002, which included a single-blind randomized controlled phase 2/3 trial of AZD1222 (ChAdOx1 nCoV-19) in healthy adults. For TCRbeta chain sequencing, PBMC samples from trial participants were taken at day 0 and at day 28 after the second dose. The junction carries 13 bases between V and J, which are trimmed by 6 bases and 8 bases respectively. In the germline V gene (reference sequence), CDR1 corresponds to DFQATT and CDR2 to SNEGSKA. Measured from the cysteine to the phenylalanine, the CDR3 is 11 residues long. Left in the record is the CDR3 DNA by itself, 33 bases read in frame from the first base. What the study reported, not specific to this receptor: Reportedly, almost half of the unique spike-specific TCRs recognized epitopes lying outside the regions that are mutated in the B.1.351 and B.1.1.7 variants. The 56-69-year group was small, and its depth increase did not reach significance, likely because of low power. Spike-specific TCR breadth and depth rose significantly after two AZD1222 doses compared with day 0 and with MenACWY recipients. Participants were mostly white British, with more females than males. The authors suggested clonal diversity may have been underestimated. The vaccine-associated CD4 TCRs covered the entire spike protein, and the dominant responses fell in regions 160-218 and 743-854. Conclusions about previously exposed vaccinees are limited because only five to seven AZD1222 recipients were SARS-CoV-2 seropositive at baseline. Because no samples from the day 14 peak response were available, repertoires could be characterized only after the peak T cell response.

The sample here was peripheral blood, taken on day 0 of AZD1222 vaccination. The sequence links TRBV20-1 to TRBJ1-2; the D gene is unclear. The TCR comes from an adult in good health. For the CDR3, the sequence is CSAQAGGGYTF. The sequenced DNA: TGCAGTGCCCAAGCGGGAGGAGGCTACACCTTC.